This TCR beta chain was retrieved from a study of CD8 T cells in Susac syndrome. Germline CDR1 reads DFQATT; CDR2 reads SNEGSKA (reference sequence). This CDR3 comprises 13 residues. Trimming removed 3 bases from V and 2 bases from J, with 10 bases in between. Sequencing of TCR beta covered CD8+ and CD4+ T cells obtained from blood. Controls were healthy donors chosen to match patients in age and sex. Purification of the CD8+ and CD4+ T cells relied on negative isolation, and TEMRA cells underwent FACS enrichment. Random hexamers were used to reverse transcribe 0.5 to 1 ug of RNA. Across 54 Vbeta and 13 Jbeta, immunoSEQ multiplex PCR amplified TCR beta CDR3. TCRdb analysed the immunoSEQ multiplex PCR reads with MiXCR anew, one entry per CDR3 protein. The data show under 200,000 distinct CDR3 sequences, around 94% seen once.

The clonotype comes from a human donor in good health. The chain uses TRBV20-1 and TRBJ2-5; no firm D call. The sample taken for sequencing was CD4+ T cells from PBMCs. This chain's CDR3 is CSASPRGQETQYF. DNA of the CDR3: TGCAGTGCTAGTCCTCGTGGGCAAGAGACCCAGTACTTC.